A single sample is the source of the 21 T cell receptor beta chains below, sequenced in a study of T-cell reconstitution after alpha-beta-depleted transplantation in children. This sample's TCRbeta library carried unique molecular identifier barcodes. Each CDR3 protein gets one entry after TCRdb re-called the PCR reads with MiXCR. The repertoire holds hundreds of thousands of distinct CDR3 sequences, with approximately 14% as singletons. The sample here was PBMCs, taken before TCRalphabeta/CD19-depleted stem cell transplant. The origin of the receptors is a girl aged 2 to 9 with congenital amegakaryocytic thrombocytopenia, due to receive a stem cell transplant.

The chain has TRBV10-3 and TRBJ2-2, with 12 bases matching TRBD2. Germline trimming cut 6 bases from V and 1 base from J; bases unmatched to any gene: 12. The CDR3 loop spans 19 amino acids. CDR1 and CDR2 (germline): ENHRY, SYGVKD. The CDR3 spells CAIRVSSGRAPVNTGELFF. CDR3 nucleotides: TGTGCCATCAGGGTCTCTAGCGGGAGGGCCCCAGTGAACACCGGGGAGCTGTTTTTT.

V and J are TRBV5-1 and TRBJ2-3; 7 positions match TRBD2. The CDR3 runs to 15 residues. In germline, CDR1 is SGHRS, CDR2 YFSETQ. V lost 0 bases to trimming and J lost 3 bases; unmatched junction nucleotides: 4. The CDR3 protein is CASSLALAETDTQYF. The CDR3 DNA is TGCGCCAGCAGCTTGGCGCTAGCGGAGACAGATACGCAGTATTTT.

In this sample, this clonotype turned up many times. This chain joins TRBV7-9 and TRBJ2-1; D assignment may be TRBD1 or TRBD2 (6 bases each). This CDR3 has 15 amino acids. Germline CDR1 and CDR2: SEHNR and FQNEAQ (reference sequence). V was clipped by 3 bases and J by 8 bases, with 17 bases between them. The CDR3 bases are TGTGCCAGCAGCTTTACGCGTCCGGGGGCGTATGAGCAGTTCTTC. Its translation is CASSFTRPGAYEQFF.

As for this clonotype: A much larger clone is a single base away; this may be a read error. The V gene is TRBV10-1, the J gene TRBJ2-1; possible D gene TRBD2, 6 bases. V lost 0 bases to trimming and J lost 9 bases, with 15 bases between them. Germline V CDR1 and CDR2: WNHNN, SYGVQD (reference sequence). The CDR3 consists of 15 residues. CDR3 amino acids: CASSESETGGIEQFF. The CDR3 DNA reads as TGCGCCAGCAGTGAGTCGGAGACTGGCGGGATTGAGCAGTTCTTC.

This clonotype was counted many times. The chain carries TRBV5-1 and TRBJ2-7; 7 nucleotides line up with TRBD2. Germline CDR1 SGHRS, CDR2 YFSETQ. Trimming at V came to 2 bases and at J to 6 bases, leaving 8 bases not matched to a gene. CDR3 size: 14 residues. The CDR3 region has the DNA TGCGCCAGCAGCTTCGTGGCGGGAGATGTCGAGCAGTACTTC. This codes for CASSFVAGDVEQYF.

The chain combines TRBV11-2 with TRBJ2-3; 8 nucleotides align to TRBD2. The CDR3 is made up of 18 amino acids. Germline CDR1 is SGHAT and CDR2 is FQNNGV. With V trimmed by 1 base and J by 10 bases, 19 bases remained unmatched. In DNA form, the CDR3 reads TGTGCCAGCAGCTTAGTGTTCGGGGGCGGGACTAGGTCTGGTGCGCAGTATTTT. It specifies CASSLVFGGGTRSGAQYF. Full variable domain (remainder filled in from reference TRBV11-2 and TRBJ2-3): EAGVAQSPRYKIIEKRQSVAFWCNPISGHATLYWYQQILGQGPKLLIQFQNNGVVDDSQLPKDRFSAERLKGVDSTLKIQPAKLEDSAVYLCASSLVFGGGTRSGAQYFGPGTRLTVL.

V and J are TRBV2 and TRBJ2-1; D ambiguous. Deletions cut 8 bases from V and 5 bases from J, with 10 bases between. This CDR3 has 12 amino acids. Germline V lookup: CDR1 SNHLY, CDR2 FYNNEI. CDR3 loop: CASLNRNNEQFF. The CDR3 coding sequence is TGTGCCAGCCTTAACCGCAACAATGAGCAGTTCTTC. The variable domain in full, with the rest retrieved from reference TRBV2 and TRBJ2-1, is EPEVTQTPSHQVTQMGQEVILRCVPISNHLYFYWYRQILGQKVEFLVSFYNNEISEKSEIFDDQFSVERPDGSNFTLKIRSTKLEDSAMYFCASLNRNNEQFFGPGTRLTVL.

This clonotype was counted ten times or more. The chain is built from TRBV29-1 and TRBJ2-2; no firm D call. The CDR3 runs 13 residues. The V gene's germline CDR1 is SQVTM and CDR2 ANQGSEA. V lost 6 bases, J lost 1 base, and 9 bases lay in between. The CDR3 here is CSVLELNTGELFF. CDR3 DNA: TGCAGCGTCCTTGAACTGAACACCGGGGAGCTGTTTTTT.

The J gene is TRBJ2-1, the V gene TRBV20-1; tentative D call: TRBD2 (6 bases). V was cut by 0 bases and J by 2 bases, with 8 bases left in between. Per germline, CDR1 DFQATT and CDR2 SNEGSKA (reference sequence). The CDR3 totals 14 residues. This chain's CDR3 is CSARDGGTYNEQFF. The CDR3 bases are TGCAGTGCTAGAGATGGGGGGACCTACAATGAGCAGTTCTTC.

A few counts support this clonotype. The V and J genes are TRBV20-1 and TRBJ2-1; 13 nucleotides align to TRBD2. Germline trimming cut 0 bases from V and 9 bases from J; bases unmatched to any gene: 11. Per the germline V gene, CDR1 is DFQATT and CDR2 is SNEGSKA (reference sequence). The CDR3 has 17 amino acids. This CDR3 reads CSARDWGLAGRATEQFF. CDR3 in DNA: TGCAGTGCTAGAGATTGGGGACTAGCGGGGAGGGCTACTGAGCAGTTCTTC.

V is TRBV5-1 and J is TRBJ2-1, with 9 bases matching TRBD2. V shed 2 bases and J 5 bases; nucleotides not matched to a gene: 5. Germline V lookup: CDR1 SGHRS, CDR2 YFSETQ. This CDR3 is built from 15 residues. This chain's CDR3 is CASSLGGRGDNEQFF. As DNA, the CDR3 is TGCGCCAGCAGCTTAGGCGGGAGGGGCGACAATGAGCAGTTCTTC.

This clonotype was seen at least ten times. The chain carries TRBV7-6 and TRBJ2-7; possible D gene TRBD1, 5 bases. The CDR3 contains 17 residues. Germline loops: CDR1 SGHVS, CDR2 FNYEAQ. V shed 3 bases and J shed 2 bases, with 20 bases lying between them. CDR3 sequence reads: CASSLGSGQGRAYEQYF. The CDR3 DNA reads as TGTGCCAGCAGCTTGGGGTCTGGGCAGGGAAGAGCCTACGAGCAGTACTTC.

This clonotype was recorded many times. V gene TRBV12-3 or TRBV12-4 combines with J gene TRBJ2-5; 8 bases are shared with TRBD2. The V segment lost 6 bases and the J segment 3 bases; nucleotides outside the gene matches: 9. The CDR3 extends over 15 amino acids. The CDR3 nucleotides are TGTGCCAGCAGCACCCGGACTAGCAGAAAAGAGACCCAGTACTTC. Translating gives CASSTRTSRKETQYF.

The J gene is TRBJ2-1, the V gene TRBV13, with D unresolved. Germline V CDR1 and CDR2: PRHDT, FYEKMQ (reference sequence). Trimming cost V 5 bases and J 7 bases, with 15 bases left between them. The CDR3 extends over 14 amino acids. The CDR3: CASSALLGFNEQFF. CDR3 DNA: TGTGCCAGCAGCGCTCTCCTTGGTTTTAATGAGCAGTTCTTC.

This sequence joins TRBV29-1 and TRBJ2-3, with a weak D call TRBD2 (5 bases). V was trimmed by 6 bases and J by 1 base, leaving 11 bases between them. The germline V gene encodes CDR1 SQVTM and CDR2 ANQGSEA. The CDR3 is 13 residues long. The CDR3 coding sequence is TGCAGCGTGTCGGACTTAGGCACAGATACGCAGTATTTT. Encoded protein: CSVSDLGTDTQYF.

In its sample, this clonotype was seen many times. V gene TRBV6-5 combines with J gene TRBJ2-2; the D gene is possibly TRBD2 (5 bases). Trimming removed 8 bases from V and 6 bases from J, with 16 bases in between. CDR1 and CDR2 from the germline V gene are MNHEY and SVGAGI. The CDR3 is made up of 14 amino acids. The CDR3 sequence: CASWPGIRPGELFF. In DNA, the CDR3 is TGTGCCAGCTGGCCGGGAATCAGGCCCGGGGAGCTGTTTTTT.

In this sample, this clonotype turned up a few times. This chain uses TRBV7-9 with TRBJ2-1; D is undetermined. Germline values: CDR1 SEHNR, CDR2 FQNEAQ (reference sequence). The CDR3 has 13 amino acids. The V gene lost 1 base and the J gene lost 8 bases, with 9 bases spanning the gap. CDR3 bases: TGTGCCAGCAGCTTAGTCTCCGGGTATGAGCAGTTCTTC. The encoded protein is CASSLVSGYEQFF.

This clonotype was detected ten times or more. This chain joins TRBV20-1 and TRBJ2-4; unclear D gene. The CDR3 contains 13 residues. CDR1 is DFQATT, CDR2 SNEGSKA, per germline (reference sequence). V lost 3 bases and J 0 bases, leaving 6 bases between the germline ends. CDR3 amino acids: CSASVLAKNIQYF. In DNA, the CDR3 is TGCAGTGCTAGCGTTTTAGCCAAAAACATTCAGTACTTC.

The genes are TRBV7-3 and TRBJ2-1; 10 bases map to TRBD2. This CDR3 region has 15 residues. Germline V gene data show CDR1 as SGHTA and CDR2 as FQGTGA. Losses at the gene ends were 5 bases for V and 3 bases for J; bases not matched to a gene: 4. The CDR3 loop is CASSILAGGYNEQFF. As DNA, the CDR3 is TGTGCCAGCAGCATATTAGCGGGAGGCTACAATGAGCAGTTCTTC.

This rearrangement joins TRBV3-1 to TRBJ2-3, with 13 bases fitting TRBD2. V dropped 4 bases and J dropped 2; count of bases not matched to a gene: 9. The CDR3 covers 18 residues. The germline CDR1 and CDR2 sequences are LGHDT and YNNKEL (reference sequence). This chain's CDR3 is CASSLGTSGTLYTDTQYF. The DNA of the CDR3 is TGTGCCAGCAGCCTCGGGACTAGCGGGACACTATACACAGATACGCAGTATTTT.

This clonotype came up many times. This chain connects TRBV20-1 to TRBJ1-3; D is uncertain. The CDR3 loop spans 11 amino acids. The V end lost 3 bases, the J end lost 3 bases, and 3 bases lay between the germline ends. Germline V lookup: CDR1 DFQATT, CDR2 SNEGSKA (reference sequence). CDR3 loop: CSASRGNTIYF. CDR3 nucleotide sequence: TGCAGTGCTAGTCGTGGAAACACCATATATTTT.